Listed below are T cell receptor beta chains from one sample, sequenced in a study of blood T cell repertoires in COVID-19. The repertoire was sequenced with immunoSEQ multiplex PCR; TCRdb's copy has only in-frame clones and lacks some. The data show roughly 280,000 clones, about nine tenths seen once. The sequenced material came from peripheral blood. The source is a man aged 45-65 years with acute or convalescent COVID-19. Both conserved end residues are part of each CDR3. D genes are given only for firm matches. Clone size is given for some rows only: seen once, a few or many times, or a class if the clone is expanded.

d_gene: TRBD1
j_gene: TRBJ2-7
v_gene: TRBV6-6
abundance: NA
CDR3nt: TGTGCCAGCACAAACCCGGGACAGACCTACGAGCAGTACTTC
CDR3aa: CASTNPGQTYEQYF

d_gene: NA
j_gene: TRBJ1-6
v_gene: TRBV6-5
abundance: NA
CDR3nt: TGTGCCAGCAGTTACGGGGGCAGGGCTTCACCCCTCCACTTT
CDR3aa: CASSYGGRASPLHF

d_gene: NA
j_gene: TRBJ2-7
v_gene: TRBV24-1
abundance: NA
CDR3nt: TGTGCCACCCTAACAGGGATCGGAAACTACGAGCAGTACTTC
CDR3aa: CATLTGIGNYEQYF

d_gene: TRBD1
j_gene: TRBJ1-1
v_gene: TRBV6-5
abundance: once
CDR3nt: TGTGCCAGCAGTTACTCGGGGACAGGTCCACCCGAAGCTTTCTTT
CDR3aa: CASSYSGTGPPEAFF

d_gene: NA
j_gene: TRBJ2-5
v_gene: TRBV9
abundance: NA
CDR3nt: TGTGCCAGCAGCCAACTGGGCAGGGAACAAGAGACCCAGTACTTC
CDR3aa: CASSQLGREQETQYF

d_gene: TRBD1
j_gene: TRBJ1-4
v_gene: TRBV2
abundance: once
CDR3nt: TGTGCCAGCACGTCACAGGGGGCAACTAATGAAAAACTGTTTTTT
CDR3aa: CASTSQGATNEKLFF

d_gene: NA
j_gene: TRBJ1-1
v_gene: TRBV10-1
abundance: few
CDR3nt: TGCGCCAGCAGACAGGGATCGAACACTGAAGCTTTCTTT
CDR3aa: CASRQGSNTEAFF

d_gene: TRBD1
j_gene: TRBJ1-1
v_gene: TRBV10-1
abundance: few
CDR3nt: TGCGCCAGCAGTGAATTTATAGGACAGGGTGAAGCTTTCTTT
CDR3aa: CASSEFIGQGEAFF

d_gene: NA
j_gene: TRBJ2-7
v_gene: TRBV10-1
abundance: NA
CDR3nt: TGCGCCAGCAGTGAGTCGGCCAGAACCTACGAGCAGTACTTC
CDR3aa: CASSESARTYEQYF

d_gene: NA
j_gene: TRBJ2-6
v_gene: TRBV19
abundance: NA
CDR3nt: TGTGCCAGTATTGGCGGCCCCTCTGGGGCCAACGTCCTGACTTTC
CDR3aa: CASIGGPSGANVLTF

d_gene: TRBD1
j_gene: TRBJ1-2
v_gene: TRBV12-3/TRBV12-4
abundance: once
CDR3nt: TGTGCCAGCAGTTACGGACAGGTCTATGGCTACACCTTC
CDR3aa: CASSYGQVYGYTF

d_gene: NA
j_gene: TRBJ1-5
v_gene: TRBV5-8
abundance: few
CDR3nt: TGTGCCAGCAGCCGGGACACGACGAGCAATCAGCCCCAGCATTTT
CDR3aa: CASSRDTTSNQPQHF

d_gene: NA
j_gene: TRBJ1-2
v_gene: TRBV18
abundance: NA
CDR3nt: TGTGCCAGCTCACCACGGCCCGAGCGCTATGGCTACACCTTC
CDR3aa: CASSPRPERYGYTF

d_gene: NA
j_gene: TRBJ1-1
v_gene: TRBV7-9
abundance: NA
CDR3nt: TGTGCCAGCAGCCAAATGGGCGGGGGTAACACTGAAGCTTTCTTT
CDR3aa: CASSQMGGGNTEAFF

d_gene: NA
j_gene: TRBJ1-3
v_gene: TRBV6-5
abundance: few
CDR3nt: TGTGCCAGCATGGTACAGAGCCATAGAAACACCATATATTTT
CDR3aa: CASMVQSHRNTIYF

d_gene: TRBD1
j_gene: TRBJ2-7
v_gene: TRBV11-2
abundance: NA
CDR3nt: TGTGCCAGCAGCTTACTTGGTACTACAGGGGTGGGCGAGCAGTACTTC
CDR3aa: CASSLLGTTGVGEQYF

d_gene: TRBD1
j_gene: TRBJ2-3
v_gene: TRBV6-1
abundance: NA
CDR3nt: TGTGCCAGCAGTGGAAGACAGGGAAGGAACACAGATACGCAGTATTTT
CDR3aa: CASSGRQGRNTDTQYF

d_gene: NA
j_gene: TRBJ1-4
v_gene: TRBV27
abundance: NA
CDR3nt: TGTGCCAGCAGAAGCCACCGGGACAATAGTGAAAAACTGTTTTTT
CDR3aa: CASRSHRDNSEKLFF

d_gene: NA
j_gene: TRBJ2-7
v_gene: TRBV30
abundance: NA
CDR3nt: TGTGCCTGGAGTAACCCAGGGGAGCAGTACTTC
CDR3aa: CAWSNPGEQYF

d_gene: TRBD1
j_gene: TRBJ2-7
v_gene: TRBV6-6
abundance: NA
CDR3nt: TGTGCCAGCAGACACCTCGTACAGGGGGATTCCTACGAGCAGTACTTC
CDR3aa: CASRHLVQGDSYEQYF

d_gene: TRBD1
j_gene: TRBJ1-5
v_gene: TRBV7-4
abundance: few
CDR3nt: TGTGCCACCGCCGGGACAGGGGATCAGCCCCAGCATTTT
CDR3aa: CATAGTGDQPQHF

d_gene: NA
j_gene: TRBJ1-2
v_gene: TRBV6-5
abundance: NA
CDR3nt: TGTGCCAGCAGTTACGGGGGCGCGGGTGGCTACACCTTC
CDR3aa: CASSYGGAGGYTF

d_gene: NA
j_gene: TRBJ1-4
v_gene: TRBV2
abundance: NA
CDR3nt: TGTGCCAGCAGTGAAGGGTGGGGACTAGAAAATGAAAAACTGTTTTTT
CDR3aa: CASSEGWGLENEKLFF

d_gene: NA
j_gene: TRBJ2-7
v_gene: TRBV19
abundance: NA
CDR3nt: TGTGCCAGTAGTATGGCGGGACCCTACTACGAGCAGTACTTC
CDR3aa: CASSMAGPYYEQYF

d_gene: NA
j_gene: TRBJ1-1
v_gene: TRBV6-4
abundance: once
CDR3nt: TGTGCCAGCAGTGACGGGGGCCGGGGTGAAGCTTTCTTT
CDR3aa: CASSDGGRGEAFF

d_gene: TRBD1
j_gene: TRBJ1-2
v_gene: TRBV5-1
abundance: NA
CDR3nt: TGCGCCAGCAGCAAACCGGGACAGGGGGCGCGTGGCTACACCTTC
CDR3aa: CASSKPGQGARGYTF

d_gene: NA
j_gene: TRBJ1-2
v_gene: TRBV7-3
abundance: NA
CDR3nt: TGTGCCAGCAGCCCCACAGGGTTTGATGGCTACACCTTC
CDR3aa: CASSPTGFDGYTF

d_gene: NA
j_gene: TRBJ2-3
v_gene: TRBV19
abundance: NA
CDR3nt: TGTGCCAGTAGTATGGAGGGCAGGGAAAGCACAGATACGCAGTATTTT
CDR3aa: CASSMEGRESTDTQYF

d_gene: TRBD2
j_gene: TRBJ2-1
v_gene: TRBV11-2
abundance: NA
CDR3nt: TGTGCCAGCAGCTTCCCCACGGGGGGGAGGAAAGGCTACAATGAGCAGTTCTTC
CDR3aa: CASSFPTGGRKGYNEQFF

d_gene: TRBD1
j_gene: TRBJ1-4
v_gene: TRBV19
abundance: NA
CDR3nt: TGTGCCAGTAGTATCGGCAGGGGGCCGGTGGAAAAACTGTTTTTT
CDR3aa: CASSIGRGPVEKLFF

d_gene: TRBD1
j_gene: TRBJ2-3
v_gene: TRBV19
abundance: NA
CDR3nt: TGTGCCAGTAGTATGACAGGGGGGTCAGATACGCAGTATTTT
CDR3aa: CASSMTGGSDTQYF

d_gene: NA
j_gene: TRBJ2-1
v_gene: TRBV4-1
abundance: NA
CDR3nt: TGCGCCAGCAGCCGTCAAAGCAGGGCTGAGTACAATGAGCAGTTCTTC
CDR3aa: CASSRQSRAEYNEQFF

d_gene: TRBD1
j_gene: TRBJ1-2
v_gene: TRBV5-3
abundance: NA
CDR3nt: TGTGCCAAGCAGCCAGGCAGGGGGCGCGGCTACACCTTC
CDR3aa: CAKQPGRGRGYTF

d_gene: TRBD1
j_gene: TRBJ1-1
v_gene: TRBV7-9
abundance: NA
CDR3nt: TGTGCCAGCAGCTCCTGGACAGGGCGGATAGGGGAAAACACTGAAGCTTTCTTT
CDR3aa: CASSSWTGRIGENTEAFF

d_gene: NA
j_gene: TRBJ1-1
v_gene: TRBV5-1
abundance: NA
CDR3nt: TGCGCCAGCAGCAACCCGAAGACAGGCATGAACACTGAAGCTTTCTTT
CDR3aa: CASSNPKTGMNTEAFF

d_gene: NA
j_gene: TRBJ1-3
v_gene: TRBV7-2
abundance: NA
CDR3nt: TGTGCCAGCAGCGCTCGCGTAGCCTCTGGAAACACCATATATTTT
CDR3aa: CASSARVASGNTIYF

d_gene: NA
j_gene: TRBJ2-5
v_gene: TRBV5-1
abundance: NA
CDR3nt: TGCGCCAGCAGCTTGGCCTTCAGGGAGACCCAGTACTTC
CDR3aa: CASSLAFRETQYF

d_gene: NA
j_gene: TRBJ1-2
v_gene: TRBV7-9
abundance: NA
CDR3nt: TGTGCCAGCAGCTTAGAGGACATCTATGGCTACACCTTC
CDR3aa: CASSLEDIYGYTF

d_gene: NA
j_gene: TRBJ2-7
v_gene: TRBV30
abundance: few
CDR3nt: TGTGCCTGGAGTCTAGCGATAGGATCCTACGAGCAGTACTTC
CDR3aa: CAWSLAIGSYEQYF

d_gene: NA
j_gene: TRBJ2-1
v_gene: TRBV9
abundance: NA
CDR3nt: TGTGCCAGCAGCGTATCACAGGCAGGGTGGGGTGAGCAGTTCTTC
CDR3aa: CASSVSQAGWGEQFF

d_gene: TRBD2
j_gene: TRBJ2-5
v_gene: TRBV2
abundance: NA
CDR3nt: TGTGCCAGCAGTCGTTTGGCGGGGGGACAAGAGACCCAGTACTTC
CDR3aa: CASSRLAGGQETQYF